This TCR beta chain was obtained from a study of blood T cell repertoires in COVID-19. Study-level information: Acute and convalescent COVID-19 samples came from the United States, Italy and Spain.

TCRdb keeps only in-frame clones here, not all; method: immunoSEQ multiplex PCR. The table lists more than 300,000 clones, roughly 88% of them singletons. CDR1 and CDR2 (germline): KGHDR, SFDVKD. Germline trimming cut 4 bases from V and 7 bases from J; bases unmatched to any gene: 8. The CDR3 is 14 amino acids. V usage is TRBV24-1 and J usage is TRBJ1-1; 7 bases are shared with TRBD1. The receptor was derived from a woman aged 50 to 60 with acute or convalescent COVID-19. Sequencing was carried out using peripheral blood. As DNA, the CDR3 is TGTGCCACCAGTGACCCGGGACAGCGATTTGAAGCTTTCTTT. As protein: CATSDPGQRFEAFF.